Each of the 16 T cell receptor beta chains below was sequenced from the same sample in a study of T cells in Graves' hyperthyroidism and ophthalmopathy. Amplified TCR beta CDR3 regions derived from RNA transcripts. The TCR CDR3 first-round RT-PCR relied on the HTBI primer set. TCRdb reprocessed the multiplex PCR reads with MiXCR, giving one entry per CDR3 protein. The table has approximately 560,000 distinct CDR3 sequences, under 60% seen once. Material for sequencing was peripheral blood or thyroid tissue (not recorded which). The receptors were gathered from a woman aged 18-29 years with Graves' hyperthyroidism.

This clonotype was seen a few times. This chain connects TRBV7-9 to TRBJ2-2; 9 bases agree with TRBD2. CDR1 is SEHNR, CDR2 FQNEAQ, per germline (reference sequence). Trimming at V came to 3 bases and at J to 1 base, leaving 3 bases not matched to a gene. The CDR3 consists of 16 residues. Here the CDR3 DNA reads TGTGCCAGCAGCTTCTGGACTAGCGAGAACACCGGGGAGCTGTTTTTT. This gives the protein CASSFWTSENTGELFF.

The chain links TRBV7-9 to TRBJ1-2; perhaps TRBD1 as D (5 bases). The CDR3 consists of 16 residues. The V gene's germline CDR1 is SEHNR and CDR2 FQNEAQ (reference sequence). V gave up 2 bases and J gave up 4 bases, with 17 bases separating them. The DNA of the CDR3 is TGTGCCAGCAGCTTAATCCGGGACGCGATGCGCTATGGCTACACCTTC. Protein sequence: CASSLIRDAMRYGYTF.

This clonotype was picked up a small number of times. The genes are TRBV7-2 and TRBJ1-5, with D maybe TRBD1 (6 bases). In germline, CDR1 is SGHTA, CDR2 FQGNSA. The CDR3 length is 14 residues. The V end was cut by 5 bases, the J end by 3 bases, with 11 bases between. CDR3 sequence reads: CASSLGQINQPQHF. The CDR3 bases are TGTGCCAGCAGCCTTGGACAGATCAATCAGCCCCAGCATTTT.

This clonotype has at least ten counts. The CDR3, as DNA: TGTGCCAGCAGCTCAACCGGGACAGGGGATGGCTACACCTTC. Translation gives CASSSTGTGDGYTF. The rearrangement joins TRBV9 to TRBJ1-2; 10 nucleotides align to TRBD1. Germline V gives CDR1 SGDLS, CDR2 YYNGEE. The CDR3 has 14 amino acids. V was clipped by 4 bases and J by 6 bases; unmatched bases: 6.

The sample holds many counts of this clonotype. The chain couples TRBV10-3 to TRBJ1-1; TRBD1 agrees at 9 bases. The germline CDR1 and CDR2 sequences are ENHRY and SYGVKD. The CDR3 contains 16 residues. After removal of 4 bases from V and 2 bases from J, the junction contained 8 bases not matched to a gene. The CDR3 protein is CAISAIRDRENTEAFF. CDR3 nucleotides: TGTGCCATCAGTGCCATAAGGGACAGGGAAAACACTGAAGCTTTCTTT.

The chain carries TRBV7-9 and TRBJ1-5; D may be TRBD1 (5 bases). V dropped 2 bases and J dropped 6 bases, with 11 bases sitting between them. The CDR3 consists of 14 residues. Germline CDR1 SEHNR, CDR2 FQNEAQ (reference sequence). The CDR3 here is CASSLSGYGQPQHF. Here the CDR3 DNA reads TGTGCCAGCAGCTTATCAGGGTATGGTCAGCCCCAGCATTTT.

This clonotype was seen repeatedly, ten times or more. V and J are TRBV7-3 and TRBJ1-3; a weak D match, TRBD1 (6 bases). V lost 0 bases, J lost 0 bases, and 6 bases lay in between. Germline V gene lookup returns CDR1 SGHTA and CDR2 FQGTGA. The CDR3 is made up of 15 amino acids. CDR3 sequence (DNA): TGTGCCAGCAGCTTAACGGGACACTCTGGAAACACCATATATTTT. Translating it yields CASSLTGHSGNTIYF.

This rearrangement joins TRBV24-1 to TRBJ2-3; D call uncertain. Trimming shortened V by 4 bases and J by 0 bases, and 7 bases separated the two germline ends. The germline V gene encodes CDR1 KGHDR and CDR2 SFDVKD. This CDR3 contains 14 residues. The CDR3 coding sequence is TGTGCCACCAGTGACACCCCAAGCACAGATACGCAGTATTTT. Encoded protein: CATSDTPSTDTQYF.

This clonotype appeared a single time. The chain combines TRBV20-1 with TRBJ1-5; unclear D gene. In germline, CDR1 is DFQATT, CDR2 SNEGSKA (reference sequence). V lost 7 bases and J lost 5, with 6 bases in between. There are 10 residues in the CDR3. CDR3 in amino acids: CSGQDQPQHF. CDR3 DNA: TGCAGTGGCCAAGATCAGCCCCAGCATTTT.

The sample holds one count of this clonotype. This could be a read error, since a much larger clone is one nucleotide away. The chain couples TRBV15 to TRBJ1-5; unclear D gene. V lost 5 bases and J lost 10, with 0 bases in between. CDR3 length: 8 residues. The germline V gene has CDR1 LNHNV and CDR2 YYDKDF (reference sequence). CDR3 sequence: CATSPQHF. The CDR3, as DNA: TGTGCCACCAGCCCCCAGCATTTT.

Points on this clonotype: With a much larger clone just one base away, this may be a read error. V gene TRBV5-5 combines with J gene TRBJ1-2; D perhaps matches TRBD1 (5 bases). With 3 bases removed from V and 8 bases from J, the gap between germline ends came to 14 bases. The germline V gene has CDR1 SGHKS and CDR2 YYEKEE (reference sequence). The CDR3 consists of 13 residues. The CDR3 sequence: CASSSTARWGYTF. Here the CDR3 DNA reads TGTGCCAGCAGCTCGACAGCACGCTGGGGCTACACCTTC.

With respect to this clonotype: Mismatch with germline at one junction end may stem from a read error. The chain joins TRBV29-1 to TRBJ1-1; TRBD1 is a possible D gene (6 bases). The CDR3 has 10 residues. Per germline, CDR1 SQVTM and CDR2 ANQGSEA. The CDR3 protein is CSVQGGGTLF. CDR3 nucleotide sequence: TGCAGCGTCCAGGGAGGGGGAACCCTTTTC.

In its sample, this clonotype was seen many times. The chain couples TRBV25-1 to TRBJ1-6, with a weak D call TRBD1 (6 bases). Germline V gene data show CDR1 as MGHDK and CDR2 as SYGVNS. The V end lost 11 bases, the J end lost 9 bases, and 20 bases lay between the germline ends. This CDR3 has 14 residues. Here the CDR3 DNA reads TGTGCCTCGGGGCGTGGACAGCACGCTTCACCCCTCCACTTT. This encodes CASGRGQHASPLHF.

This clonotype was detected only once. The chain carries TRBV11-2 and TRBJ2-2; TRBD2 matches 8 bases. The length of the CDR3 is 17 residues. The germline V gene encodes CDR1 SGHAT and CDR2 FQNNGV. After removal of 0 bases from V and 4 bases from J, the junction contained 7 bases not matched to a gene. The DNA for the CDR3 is TGTGCCAGCAGCTTAGATCTTCGGACTAGCCTCACCGGGGAGCTGTTTTTT. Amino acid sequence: CASSLDLRTSLTGELFF.

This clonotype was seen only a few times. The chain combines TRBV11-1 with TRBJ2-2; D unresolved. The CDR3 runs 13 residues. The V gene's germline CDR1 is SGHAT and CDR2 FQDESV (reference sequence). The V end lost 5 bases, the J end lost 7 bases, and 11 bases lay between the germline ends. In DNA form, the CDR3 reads TGTGCCAGCAGCCACGACCGAAACGGGGAGCTGTTTTTT. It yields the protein CASSHDRNGELFF.

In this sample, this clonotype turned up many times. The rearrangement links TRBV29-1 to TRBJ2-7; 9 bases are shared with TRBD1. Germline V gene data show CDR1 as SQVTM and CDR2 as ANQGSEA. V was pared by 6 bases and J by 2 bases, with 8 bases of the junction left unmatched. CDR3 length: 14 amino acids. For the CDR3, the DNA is TGCAGCGTCTCGACACGGACAGGGGCCTACGAGCAGTACTTC. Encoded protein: CSVSTRTGAYEQYF.